The T cell receptor beta chain described here comes from a study of T cells after yellow fever vaccination (dated by TCRdb to the late 2010s). With respect to the entire study: Libraries from fractions with low cell numbers were prepared with the SMART-Seq v4 Ultra Low Input RNA kit. To track T-cell clones before and after primary and booster YFV17D yellow fever vaccination, bulk TCR alpha and beta repertoires were sequenced longitudinally. Two healthy male donors made up the cohort, one aged 18 to 29 years and the other aged 30 to 40 years. Blood samples were taken at several timepoints before and after primary and secondary immunization, and bulk PBMC replicates and cell subsets were isolated. The study at large found these results: Compared with the primary T-cell response, the secondary T-cell response was weaker but faster, peaking on day 5 rather than day 15. Because abundant contaminating clonotypes from the bulk population could be contained in FACS-sorted repertoires, computational filtering was required. After the booster, most of the clones that had expanded following primary vaccination were detected again (almost 98% of CD4 and roughly 90% of CD8), which suggests that memory was broadly maintained. A small share of clonotypes occurred in both CD4 and CD8 compartments, likely arising from convergent recombination. Only a couple of donors were included in the study, so the extent to which the findings can be generalized is limited.

Turning to this clonotype: The specificity of this receptor is unknown. Qualities for individual bases were not recorded, and no much larger clone is one base off.

Sequencing was performed on an Illumina NovaSeq 6000. Synthesis of TCR cDNA relied on 5'RACE template switching, a step that introduced a universal primer site along with unique molecular identifiers. Priming for cDNA synthesis came from both the TCR alpha and TCR beta constant segments. Two PCR steps were used to amplify libraries, with sample barcodes and sequencing adapters being added in the second step. Libraries were sequenced on Illumina HiSeq 2500 (2x100 bp) or NovaSeq (2x150 bp). In the source study's methods: MIGEC was used to demultiplex reads and collapse the reads into UMI consensus sequences, and MiXCR was used for V(D)J alignment. Vaccine-responding clonotypes were defined with edgeR using replicate PBMC samples, requiring FDR below 0.01 and a log2 fold change above 5 up to day 15. Bulk clonotypes were assigned CD4 or CD8 identity according to which sequenced CD4 or CD8 repertoire held them at higher abundance. In-frame beta chains were kept once TCRdb had trimmed the public reads at Q25 with fastp and called clones with MiXCR. When rows share a CDR3 protein, they turn into one entry using the most common DNA and genes. The V and J calls, along with clone size, are taken from TCRdb and not from the paper's own processing. This sample comprises some 390,000 distinct CDR3 sequences, 18% of them detected only once. Roughly a sixth of the sample belongs to the ten largest clones.

The CDR3 starts with the cysteine, ends with the phenylalanine, and has 14 residues. The DNA shown is the 42-base CDR3, in frame from base 1. The V end loses 2 bases and the J end loses 0 bases, and a stretch of 7 bases separates them. The germline V gene encodes CDR1 MNHNY and CDR2 SVGAGI (reference sequence). Interpreted using the paper, the treatment or condition label stands for: live attenuated yellow fever vaccine strain. Two biological replicates of bulk PBMCs were collected at each blood-draw timepoint. A standard Ficoll-Paque protocol was used to isolate PBMCs from peripheral blood. TriZol was used to extract RNA from bulk PBMCs, CD4 and CD8 fractions, and dextramer-positive and dextramer-negative fractions.

The receptor was derived from a man aged 18 to 30 who received the YFV17D yellow fever vaccine. The starting material was PBMCs, obtained before the yellow fever booster vaccination. This chain joins TRBV6-6 to TRBJ1-1; a confident D gene designation cannot be given. DNA sequence: TGTGCCAGCAGTTACGGATTAATGAACACTGAAGCTTTCTTT. Its protein product is CASSYGLMNTEAFF.